What follows are 11 T cell receptor beta chains derived from one specimen sequenced in a study of Graves' ophthalmopathy and Graves' hyperthyroidism. RNA transcripts were the template, and TCR beta CDR3 regions were amplified from them. HTBI primers served in a first-round RT-PCR, which a second-round multiplex PCR followed. Each CDR3 protein gets one entry after TCRdb re-called the multiplex PCR reads with MiXCR. This table holds roughly 600,000 distinct CDR3 sequences, 39% found once. Sequencing was carried out using peripheral blood or thyroid tissue (not recorded which). The receptor source for this set is an adult man with Graves' hyperthyroidism.

This clonotype was found many times. CDR3 DNA sequence: TGCGCCAGCAGCTTGGATGGGCACTCTACGAGCGAGCAGTACTTC. It translates to CASSLDGHSTSEQYF. This chain links TRBV5-1 with TRBJ2-7, with unresolved D. CDR1 is SGHRS, CDR2 YFSETQ, per germline. Trimming stripped 0 bases from V and 6 bases from J, with 16 bases between. This CDR3 comprises 15 residues.

This rearrangement joins TRBV29-1 to TRBJ2-3; weak D call: TRBD1 (6 bases). The CDR3 is 14 residues long. Germline values: CDR1 SQVTM, CDR2 ANQGSEA. V was pared by 6 bases and J by 6 bases, with 19 bases between. CDR3 amino acids: CSVVKTGGRDTQYF. The CDR3 nucleotides are TGCAGCGTCGTCAAGACAGGCGGAAGGGATACGCAGTATTTT.

This chain joins TRBV12-3 or TRBV12-4 and TRBJ1-1, with 10 bases lining up with TRBD1. There are 14 residues in the CDR3. The junction had 5 bases not matched to a gene; V was cut back by 5 bases and J by 5 bases. CDR3 coding DNA: TGTGCCAGCAGTACCGACAGGGGGCGGACTGAAGCTTTCTTT. Amino acids: CASSTDRGRTEAFF.

This clonotype was observed many times. The chain is built from TRBV7-8 and TRBJ2-7; no clear D. V was shortened by 1 base and J by 2 bases, with 9 bases between the two germline ends. This CDR3 has 14 amino acids. Germline V CDR1 and CDR2: SGHVS, FQNEAQ. The CDR3 protein is CASSLGASAYEQYF. CDR3 coding DNA: TGTGCCAGCAGCTTAGGCGCCTCTGCCTACGAGCAGTACTTC.

The DNA of the CDR3 is TGCGCCAGCAGCTTGGGTGCAGGGACGAACCAAGAGACCCAGTACTTC. It is translated as CASSLGAGTNQETQYF. The chain recombines TRBV5-1 with TRBJ2-5; D could derive from TRBD1 or TRBD2 (5 bases each). The CDR3 has 16 amino acids. Germline V gives CDR1 SGHRS, CDR2 YFSETQ. The V end was cut by 0 bases, the J end by 0 bases, with 12 bases between.

This chain links TRBV7-9 with TRBJ1-5; no reliable D call. The CDR3 sequence is 15 residues long. In germline, CDR1 is SEHNR, CDR2 FQNEAQ (reference sequence). Trimming took 2 bases from V and 6 from J, leaving 14 bases between them. CDR3 in DNA: TGTGCCAGCAGCTTAAATGTGGGATCGGGTCAGCCCCAGCATTTT. Residues: CASSLNVGSGQPQHF.

The CDR3: CSVEQGWGSGANVLTF. Written as DNA, the CDR3 is TGCAGCGTTGAACAGGGTTGGGGTTCTGGGGCCAACGTCCTGACTTTC. This chain joins TRBV29-1 and TRBJ2-6; TRBD1 might be the D (5 bases). The germline CDR1 and CDR2 sequences are SQVTM and ANQGSEA. The V end was cut by 2 bases, the J end by 1 base, with 12 bases between. CDR3 length: 16 residues.

V is TRBV24-1 and J is TRBJ1-3; 7 bases line up with TRBD1. There are 13 residues in the CDR3. Germline lookup yields CDR1 KGHDR and CDR2 SFDVKD. The ends lost 2 bases at V and 7 bases at J; junction bases unmatched: 1. This CDR3 reads CATSDSTGNTIYF. DNA for the CDR3: TGTGCCACCAGTGATTCGACAGGGAACACCATATATTTT.

This chain links TRBV9 with TRBJ2-7; D is perhaps TRBD2 (5 bases). CDR1 is SGDLS and CDR2 is YYNGEE in the germline V gene. The CDR3 is made up of 13 amino acids. Trimming took 0 bases from V and 5 from J, leaving 9 bases between them. CDR3 in amino acids: CASSVGTPNEQYF. In DNA form, the CDR3 reads TGTGCCAGCAGCGTAGGGACTCCTAACGAGCAGTACTTC.

This clonotype was recorded a few times. The chain recombines TRBV24-1 with TRBJ2-2; D remains unclear. Germline assignment: CDR1 KGHDR and CDR2 SFDVKD. CDR3 size: 15 residues. V was clipped by 0 bases and J by 6 bases, with 10 bases between them. CDR3 amino acids: CATSDLSQAPGELFF. The CDR3 bases are TGTGCCACCAGTGATTTGTCGCAGGCTCCCGGGGAGCTGTTTTTT.

The chain employs TRBV27 and TRBJ1-1; possibly TRBD1 for D (5 bases). V lost 5 bases to trimming and J lost 7 bases, with 17 bases between them. Germline assignment: CDR1 MNHEY and CDR2 SMNVEV (reference sequence). The CDR3 sequence is 14 residues long. CDR3 loop: CASSPVGPLVEAFF. In DNA, the CDR3 is TGTGCCAGCAGTCCAGTGGGACCTTTGGTTGAAGCTTTCTTT.